These T cell receptor beta chains were read from a single sample in a study of PD-L1 blockade in urothelial cancer. The protocol was immunoSEQ multiplex PCR, while the TCRdb copy is restricted to in-frame clones and leaves out a portion. The sample shows 45,000 to 55,000 clones, about 85% of them seen only once. Specimen: PBMCs, collected around atezolizumab (anti-PD-L1) treatment. The source of these receptors is a man in his fifties or sixties with urothelial cancer. Each CDR3 is given with its conserved first and last residue. The order of the fields is D gene, J gene, V gene, clone size, CDR3 protein, CDR3 DNA. D genes are given only for firm matches. The size of a clone is reported for some rows only, either as once, few or many, or as a class for expanded clones.

D: TRBD1
J: TRBJ1-2
V: TRBV14
size: NA
CDR3: CASSQTRGSYGYTF
DNA: TGTGCCAGCAGCCAGACCAGGGGGTCCTATGGCTACACCTTC

D: NA
J: TRBJ1-4
V: TRBV5-1
size: NA
CDR3: CASSLEAGYGEKLFF
DNA: TGCGCCAGCAGCTTGGAGGCAGGGTACGGTGAAAAACTGTTTTTT

D: NA
J: TRBJ2-4
V: TRBV28
size: NA
CDR3: CASSFVSAKNIQYF
DNA: TGTGCCAGCAGTTTTGTGTCGGCCAAAAACATTCAGTACTTC

D: TRBD2
J: TRBJ2-7
V: TRBV5-6
size: NA
CDR3: CASSRGDRQYF
DNA: TGTGCCAGCAGCCGGGGGGATCGGCAGTACTTC

D: TRBD2
J: TRBJ2-7
V: TRBV7-9
size: NA
CDR3: CASSFSGGAYEQYF
DNA: TGTGCCAGCAGCTTTAGCGGGGGGGCCTACGAGCAGTACTTC

D: TRBD2
J: TRBJ2-3
V: TRBV5-6
size: few
CDR3: CASSQDMGLAGVGTDTQYF
DNA: TGTGCCAGCAGCCAGGACATGGGACTAGCGGGAGTCGGCACAGATACGCAGTATTTT

D: TRBD1
J: TRBJ2-1
V: TRBV29-1
size: NA
CDR3: CSVPGGTGAFNEQFF
DNA: TGCAGCGTTCCGGGGGGGACAGGGGCTTTCAATGAGCAGTTCTTC

D: NA
J: TRBJ1-5
V: TRBV2
size: NA
CDR3: CASSTTGLDNQPQHF
DNA: TGTGCCAGCAGTACGACAGGCTTAGACAATCAGCCCCAGCATTTT

D: NA
J: TRBJ1-1
V: TRBV2
size: medium-sized
CDR3: CASSEASRRTEAFF
DNA: TGTGCCAGCAGTGAAGCCTCCCGGAGGACTGAAGCTTTCTTT

D: TRBD1
J: TRBJ2-5
V: TRBV25-1
size: NA
CDR3: CASRGQGWRETQYF
DNA: TGTGCCAGCAGGGGACAGGGGTGGAGAGAGACCCAGTACTTC

D: TRBD1
J: TRBJ2-5
V: TRBV30
size: NA
CDR3: CAGDRQGASETQYF
DNA: TGTGCCGGGGACAGACAGGGGGCATCGGAGACCCAGTACTTC

D: TRBD2
J: TRBJ2-7
V: TRBV28
size: few
CDR3: CAIRAGAYYEQYF
DNA: TGTGCCATTCGAGCGGGAGCCTACTACGAGCAGTACTTC

D: TRBD1
J: TRBJ1-2
V: TRBV7-9
size: NA
CDR3: CASSPRDSPQWGYTF
DNA: TGTGCCAGCAGCCCGCGGGACAGCCCGCAGTGGGGCTACACCTTC

D: TRBD1
J: TRBJ2-3
V: TRBV10-3
size: NA
CDR3: CAISEFAGTGGADTQYF
DNA: TGTGCCATCAGTGAGTTCGCTGGGACAGGGGGCGCAGATACGCAGTATTTT

D: NA
J: TRBJ2-7
V: TRBV7-9
size: NA
CDR3: CASSLALGPVYEQYF
DNA: TGTGCCAGCAGCTTAGCACTAGGGCCGGTGTACGAGCAGTACTTC

D: NA
J: TRBJ2-3
V: TRBV10-1
size: NA
CDR3: CASSDFRDKSTDTQYF
DNA: TGCGCCAGCAGTGATTTCCGGGACAAGAGCACAGATACGCAGTATTTT

D: TRBD1
J: TRBJ2-2
V: TRBV5-4
size: once
CDR3: CASRRDRTTGELFF
DNA: TGTGCCAGCAGACGGGACAGGACCACCGGGGAGCTGTTTTTT

D: NA
J: TRBJ1-5
V: TRBV7-2
size: NA
CDR3: CASSFPGGNQPQHF
DNA: TGTGCCAGCAGCTTTCCAGGGGGCAATCAGCCCCAGCATTTT

D: NA
J: TRBJ2-1
V: TRBV27
size: NA
CDR3: CASSSVRAYNEQFF
DNA: TGTGCCAGCAGTTCGGTCAGGGCCTACAATGAGCAGTTCTTC

D: NA
J: TRBJ1-2
V: TRBV4-2
size: NA
CDR3: CASSQEAGANYGYTF
DNA: TGTGCCAGCAGCCAAGAGGCGGGGGCTAACTATGGCTACACCTTC

D: NA
J: TRBJ2-2
V: TRBV27
size: NA
CDR3: CASSLPYTGELFF
DNA: TGTGCCAGCAGTTTACCGTACACCGGGGAGCTGTTTTTT

D: NA
J: TRBJ2-2
V: TRBV13
size: NA
CDR3: CASSLGRVTGELFF
DNA: TGTGCCAGCAGCTTAGGACGGGTGACCGGGGAGCTGTTTTTT

D: NA
J: TRBJ2-5
V: TRBV5-1
size: NA
CDR3: CASSLYQETQYF
DNA: TGCGCCAGCAGCCTATACCAAGAGACCCAGTACTTC

D: NA
J: TRBJ2-4
V: TRBV11-2
size: NA
CDR3: CASTNHGQTKNIQYF
DNA: TGTGCCAGCACCAACCACGGACAAACCAAAAACATTCAGTACTTC

D: NA
J: TRBJ2-3
V: TRBV5-1
size: NA
CDR3: CASSLGGTQSRTDTQYF
DNA: TGCGCCAGCAGCTTGGGAGGGACACAGTCACGCACAGATACGCAGTATTTT

D: TRBD1
J: TRBJ1-1
V: TRBV11-2
size: NA
CDR3: CASSARGQGNTEAFF
DNA: TGTGCCAGCAGCGCCCGGGGACAGGGGAACACTGAAGCTTTCTTT

D: NA
J: TRBJ1-4
V: TRBV4-1
size: NA
CDR3: CASSQGEATNEKLFF
DNA: TGCGCCAGCAGCCAAGGAGAAGCAACTAATGAAAAACTGTTTTTT

D: TRBD2
J: TRBJ2-1
V: TRBV7-9
size: NA
CDR3: CASSLAHGGINEQFF
DNA: TGTGCCAGCAGCTTAGCTCACGGGGGGATCAATGAGCAGTTCTTC

D: NA
J: TRBJ1-2
V: TRBV5-1
size: NA
CDR3: CASSLAGRGDYGYTF
DNA: TGCGCCAGCAGCTTGGCCGGGCGGGGGGACTATGGCTACACCTTC

D: TRBD1
J: TRBJ2-5
V: TRBV20-1
size: NA
CDR3: CSVQTGETQYF
DNA: TGCAGTGTACAGACAGGGGAGACCCAGTACTTC

D: TRBD2
J: TRBJ2-5
V: TRBV5-1
size: once
CDR3: CASSLVSGEETQYF
DNA: TGCGCCAGCAGCTTGGTTAGCGGGGAAGAGACCCAGTACTTC

D: TRBD1
J: TRBJ1-2
V: TRBV18
size: NA
CDR3: CASSPVVVGTGGPNYGYTF
DNA: TGTGCCAGCTCACCAGTTGTTGTAGGGACAGGGGGACCTAACTATGGCTACACCTTC

D: NA
J: TRBJ2-7
V: TRBV5-1
size: NA
CDR3: CASSTLQGDEQYF
DNA: TGCGCCAGCAGCACCCTACAGGGCGACGAGCAGTACTTC

D: NA
J: TRBJ2-3
V: TRBV9
size: NA
CDR3: CASSVVGGKTDTQYF
DNA: TGTGCCAGCAGCGTAGTGGGGGGAAAGACAGATACGCAGTATTTT

D: NA
J: TRBJ2-5
V: TRBV6-5
size: few
CDR3: CASSVLIGVETQYF
DNA: TGTGCCAGCTCTGTTCTGATAGGGGTGGAGACCCAGTACTTC

D: TRBD2
J: TRBJ2-3
V: TRBV7-2
size: NA
CDR3: CASSLYGTSGASTDTQYF
DNA: TGTGCCAGCAGCTTATACGGGACTAGCGGAGCTAGCACAGATACGCAGTATTTT

D: TRBD2
J: TRBJ2-3
V: TRBV4-3
size: NA
CDR3: CASSPSGSRPDTQYF
DNA: TGCGCCAGCAGCCCAAGCGGGAGTCGCCCAGATACGCAGTATTTT

D: NA
J: TRBJ2-3
V: TRBV18
size: NA
CDR3: CASSPPRERASTDTQYF
DNA: TGTGCCAGCTCACCACCGAGGGAGCGGGCTAGCACAGATACGCAGTATTTT

D: NA
J: TRBJ2-7
V: TRBV27
size: NA
CDR3: CASSQQGHEQYF
DNA: TGTGCCAGCAGCCAACAGGGCCACGAGCAGTACTTC

D: NA
J: TRBJ2-7
V: TRBV11-2
size: few
CDR3: CASSSGRQNYEQYF
DNA: TGTGCCAGCAGCTCCGGGAGACAGAATTACGAGCAGTACTTC

D: NA
J: TRBJ2-1
V: TRBV5-5
size: NA
CDR3: CASSLGRVNEQFF
DNA: TGTGCCAGCAGCTTAGGCAGGGTTAATGAGCAGTTCTTC

D: TRBD1
J: TRBJ1-1
V: TRBV25-1
size: NA
CDR3: CASSSRDRGRTEAFF
DNA: TGTGCCAGCAGTTCCCGGGACAGGGGAAGGACTGAAGCTTTCTTT